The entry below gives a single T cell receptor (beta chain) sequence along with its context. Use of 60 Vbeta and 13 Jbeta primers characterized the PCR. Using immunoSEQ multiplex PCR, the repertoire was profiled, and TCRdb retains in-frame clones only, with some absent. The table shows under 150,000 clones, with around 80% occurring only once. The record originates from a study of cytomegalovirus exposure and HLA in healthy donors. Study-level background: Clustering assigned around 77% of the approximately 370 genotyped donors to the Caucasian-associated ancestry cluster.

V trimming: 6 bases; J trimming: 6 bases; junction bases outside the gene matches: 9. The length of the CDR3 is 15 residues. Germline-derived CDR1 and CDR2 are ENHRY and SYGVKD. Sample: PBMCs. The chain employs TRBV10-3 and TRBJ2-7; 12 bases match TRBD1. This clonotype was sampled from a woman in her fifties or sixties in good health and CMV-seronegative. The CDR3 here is CAIRNTGTGGGEQYF. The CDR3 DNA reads TGTGCCATCAGGAACACCGGGACAGGGGGCGGCGAGCAGTACTTC.